A single sample gave rise to the 31 T cell receptor beta chains below, sequenced in a study of cytomegalovirus exposure and HLA in healthy donors. A multiplex PCR was run with 60 Vbeta primers and 13 Jbeta primers. The method was immunoSEQ multiplex PCR; TCRdb's version includes in-frame clones alone and lacks a portion of them. The data show approximately 150,000 clones, over 60% seen once. The material sequenced was PBMCs. The receptors come from a woman in her 30s in good health and CMV-seronegative.

The V and J genes are TRBV9 and TRBJ1-1; D perhaps matches TRBD1 (6 bases). Deletions cut 0 bases from V and 5 bases from J, with 11 bases between. The CDR3 is 14 amino acids. Germline V gene sequence: CDR1 SGDLS, CDR2 YYNGEE. For the CDR3, the DNA is TGTGCCAGCAGCGTAGAGGGGGGGGTGACTGAAGCTTTCTTT. Its protein product is CASSVEGGVTEAFF. Looking up the rest from reference TRBV9 and TRBJ1-1 gives the full variable domain: DSGVTQTPKHLITATGQRVTLRCSPRSGDLSVYWYQQSLDQGLQFLIQYYNGEERAKGNILERFSAQQFPDLHSELNLSSLELGDSALYFCASSVEGGVTEAFFGQGTRLTVV.

This clone came up once. The rearrangement joins TRBV6-1 to TRBJ2-1; no definite D call. There are 15 residues in the CDR3. CDR1 is MNHNS, CDR2 SASEGT, per germline. V was clipped by 1 base and J by 2 bases, with 9 bases between them. The CDR3 DNA follows: TGTGCCAGCAGTGAAGTGAGGCTTACCTACAATGAGCAGTTCTTC. It specifies CASSEVRLTYNEQFF.

The rearrangement uses TRBV6-5 and TRBJ2-1; 11 bases agree with TRBD2. The CDR3 runs to 15 residues. Germline V lookup: CDR1 MNHEY, CDR2 SVGAGI. V was pared by 6 bases and J by 1 base, with 2 bases of the junction left unmatched. Here the CDR3 DNA reads TGTGCCAGCAGAGTAGCGGGAGGGTCCTACAATGAGCAGTTCTTC. Protein sequence: CASRVAGGSYNEQFF.

The gene calls are TRBV6-5 and TRBJ2-7; possibly TRBD2 for D (5 bases). This CDR3 is built from 12 residues. The V end lost 5 bases, the J end lost 1 base, and 6 bases lay between the germline ends. Germline V gene data show CDR1 as MNHEY and CDR2 as SVGAGI. CDR3 nucleotides: TGTGCCAGCAGTAGCGGATCCTACGAGCAGTACTTC. Its protein is CASSSGSYEQYF.

V and J are TRBV5-4 and TRBJ2-1; D might be TRBD2 (5 bases). Germline V gene sequence: CDR1 SGHNT, CDR2 YYREEE (reference sequence). V was pared by 1 base and J by 2 bases, with 13 bases between. The CDR3 contains 16 residues. In DNA, the CDR3 is TGTGCCAGCAGCTTGAGCGGTAGGGAAGCCTACAATGAGCAGTTCTTC. It specifies CASSLSGREAYNEQFF.

This rearrangement joins TRBV29-1 to TRBJ2-7; D remains ambiguous. CDR1 SQVTM and CDR2 ANQGSEA come from the germline V gene. Trimming left V 4 bases short and J 4 bases short, with 14 bases between. The CDR3 is 13 residues long. The CDR3 sequence is CSVVPRFDYEQYF. As DNA, the CDR3 is TGCAGCGTTGTCCCCAGGTTCGATTACGAGCAGTACTTC.

This clone has only a few counts. The V call is TRBV28, the J call TRBJ1-4; tentatively, D is TRBD1 (5 bases). Trimming shortened V by 2 bases and J by 0 bases, and 7 bases separated the two germline ends. Germline V gene lookup returns CDR1 MDHEN and CDR2 SYDVKM. The CDR3 has 15 amino acids. The CDR3 is CASSLTGATNEKLFF. The CDR3 DNA reads as TGTGCCAGCAGTTTAACGGGGGCAACTAATGAAAAACTGTTTTTT.

The chain joins TRBV29-1 to TRBJ2-7, with D possibly matching TRBD1 (5 bases). The CDR3 is 12 amino acids. Trimming stripped 4 bases from V and 0 bases from J, with 7 bases between. Germline values: CDR1 SQVTM, CDR2 ANQGSEA. In DNA form, the CDR3 reads TGCAGCGTTGGGCAGGGCTCCTACGAGCAGTACTTC. Translation gives CSVGQGSYEQYF.

This rearrangement joins TRBV27 to TRBJ2-7, with D perhaps TRBD2 (7 bases). Germline V lookup: CDR1 MNHEY, CDR2 SMNVEV (reference sequence). V dropped 6 bases and J dropped 4 bases, with 25 bases sitting between them. CDR3 size: 17 residues. The DNA for the CDR3 is TGTGCCAGCAGGGAAAGGTTGGGGGGGCGACTGTCGTACGAGCAGTACTTC. Translation gives CASRERLGGRLSYEQYF.

V usage is TRBV27 and J usage is TRBJ2-2, with TRBD1 as a possible D gene (5 bases). Trimming took 6 bases from V and 0 from J, leaving 14 bases between them. CDR3 length equals 16 residues. Germline values: CDR1 MNHEY, CDR2 SMNVEV (reference sequence). CDR3 sequence reads: CASSGQLSTNTGELFF. The CDR3 nucleotides read TGTGCCAGCAGCGGACAATTAAGTACGAACACCGGGGAGCTGTTTTTT.

This chain connects TRBV7-2 to TRBJ2-1; the match to TRBD2 covers 11 bases. The CDR3 runs to 17 residues. V lost 6 bases, J lost 7 bases, and 14 bases stayed unmatched. The V gene's germline CDR1 is SGHTA and CDR2 FQGNSA. The CDR3 loop is CASRSTLAGGPRNEQFF. The DNA of the CDR3 is TGTGCCAGCAGGTCTACCTTAGCGGGAGGGCCGCGGAATGAGCAGTTCTTC.

This chain connects TRBV27 to TRBJ2-1, with 15 bases fitting TRBD2. There are 15 residues in the CDR3. Germline CDR1 MNHEY, CDR2 SMNVEV (reference sequence). Trimming took 2 bases from V and 7 from J; bases not matched to a gene: 0. CDR3 protein: CASSLGLAGGNEQFF. The DNA for the CDR3 is TGTGCCAGCAGTTTAGGACTAGCGGGAGGGAATGAGCAGTTCTTC.

This chain joins TRBV9 and TRBJ2-2; 7 positions agree with TRBD2. Germline V gene lookup returns CDR1 SGDLS and CDR2 YYNGEE. The V gene end was trimmed by 3 bases and the J gene end by 4 bases; junction bases not matched to a gene: 6. The CDR3 consists of 15 residues. The CDR3 nucleotides read TGTGCCAGCAGCGCGAGCGGGACTATCACCGGGGAGCTGTTTTTT. It specifies CASSASGTITGELFF.

V gene TRBV9 combines with J gene TRBJ2-4; weak D call: TRBD2 (7 bases). The CDR3 has 17 residues. The germline V gene has CDR1 SGDLS and CDR2 YYNGEE. Trimming stripped 4 bases from V and 0 bases from J, with 17 bases between. CDR3 amino acids: CASSLGGGGLAKNIQYF. CDR3 nucleotide sequence: TGTGCCAGCAGCCTGGGGGGAGGGGGATTAGCCAAAAACATTCAGTACTTC. Based on the CDR3 plus reference TRBV9 and TRBJ2-4, the full variable domain is DSGVTQTPKHLITATGQRVTLRCSPRSGDLSVYWYQQSLDQGLQFLIQYYNGEERAKGNILERFSAQQFPDLHSELNLSSLELGDSALYFCASSLGGGGLAKNIQYFGAGTRLSVL.

This chain links TRBV6-6 with TRBJ2-1; D is possibly TRBD1 (6 bases). Germline CDR1 reads MNHNY; CDR2 reads SVGAGI (reference sequence). V lost 2 bases to trimming and J lost 2 bases, with 10 bases between them. The CDR3 sequence is 15 residues long. CDR3 bases: TGTGCCAGCAGTTACATTAAGGGGGCCTACAATGAGCAGTTCTTC. Amino acids: CASSYIKGAYNEQFF.

This chain connects TRBV7-9 to TRBJ2-7; possibly TRBD1 for D (6 bases). CDR3 length: 14 residues. V lost 5 bases and J 4 bases, leaving 15 bases between the germline ends. Looked up from germline, CDR1 is SEHNR and CDR2 is FQNEAQ (reference sequence). The CDR3 protein is CASSPPDRAYEQYF. The CDR3 bases are TGTGCCAGCAGCCCGCCGGACAGAGCTTACGAGCAGTACTTC.

The chain uses TRBV25-1 and TRBJ2-3; D unresolved. Per the germline V gene, CDR1 is MGHDK and CDR2 is SYGVNS. Trimming shortened V by 8 bases and J by 6 bases, and 9 bases separated the two germline ends. The CDR3 runs to 11 residues. CDR3 in DNA: TGTGCCAGCTCAATCGCGGATACGCAGTATTTT. It codes for CASSIADTQYF.

This clone occurred once. This chain connects TRBV14 to TRBJ1-4; possible D gene TRBD1, 5 bases. CDR3 length equals 15 residues. Trimming pared 0 bases from V and 11 bases from J, leaving 16 bases between. The germline CDR1 and CDR2 sequences are SGHDN and FVKESK. The CDR3 region is CASSQDGQATRKLFF. The CDR3 DNA reads as TGTGCCAGCAGCCAAGATGGACAAGCCACGAGGAAACTGTTTTTT.

The chain recombines TRBV7-8 with TRBJ2-1; no firm D call. Germline CDR1 and CDR2: SGHVS and FQNEAQ. V lost 2 bases to trimming and J lost 10 bases, with 12 bases between them. This CDR3 comprises 13 residues. CDR3 DNA sequence: TGTGCCAGCAGCTTAAGGCGGCTCTCCGAGCAGTTCTTC. Its translation: CASSLRRLSEQFF.

This chain joins TRBV5-1 and TRBJ2-3; D remains ambiguous. Trimming took 4 bases from V and 0 from J, leaving 9 bases between them. The CDR3 runs 14 residues. CDR1 SGHRS and CDR2 YFSETQ come from the germline V gene. CDR3 loop: CASSHTESTDTQYF. The CDR3, as DNA: TGCGCCAGCAGCCATACAGAAAGCACAGATACGCAGTATTTT.

V is TRBV7-3 and J is TRBJ2-3, with D unclear. Trimming pared 5 bases from V and 4 bases from J, leaving 13 bases between. In germline, CDR1 is SGHTA, CDR2 FQGTGA. This CDR3 is 14 amino acids long. The CDR3 reads CASSAATPPDTQYF. CDR3 in DNA: TGTGCCAGCAGCGCCGCGACTCCGCCAGATACGCAGTATTTT.

V gene TRBV28 combines with J gene TRBJ2-2; 12 bases align to TRBD1. This CDR3 contains 14 residues. V dropped 6 bases and J dropped 6; count of bases not matched to a gene: 2. Germline values: CDR1 MDHEN, CDR2 SYDVKM. DNA for the CDR3: TGTGCCAGCAGGGGGACAGGGGGCCCCGGGGAGCTGTTTTTT. It codes for CASRGTGGPGELFF.

The chain combines TRBV7-9 with TRBJ2-1; D gene unclear. From germline, CDR1 is SEHNR and CDR2 FQNEAQ (reference sequence). The V end lost 7 bases, the J end lost 3 bases, and 13 bases lay between the germline ends. The CDR3 sequence is 14 residues long. The CDR3 bases are TGTGCCAGCACCCAGTCATTACACTACAATGAGCAGTTCTTC. Residues: CASTQSLHYNEQFF. Together with reference TRBV7-9 and TRBJ2-1, the CDR3 gives the full variable domain: DTGVSQNPRHKITKRGQNVTFRCDPISEHNRLYWYRQTLGQGPEFLTYFQNEAQLEKSRLLSDRFSAERPKGSFSTLEIQRTEQGDSAMYLCASTQSLHYNEQFFGPGTRLTVL.

This clone was seen a single time. V is TRBV5-8 and J is TRBJ1-2; TRBD1 matches 10 bases. This CDR3 is built from 16 residues. Germline trimming cut 4 bases from V and 7 bases from J; bases unmatched to any gene: 13. CDR1 and CDR2 from the germline V gene are SGHTS and YDEGEE. The CDR3: CASSVLDRGRKGGYTF. DNA for the CDR3: TGTGCCAGCAGCGTGCTCGACAGGGGGCGAAAGGGTGGCTACACCTTC.

V and J are TRBV19 and TRBJ1-1; D is undetermined. Between the trimmed V and J ends, which lost 1 base and 4 bases, there was a span of 16 bases. CDR3 length equals 16 residues. In germline, CDR1 is LNHDA, CDR2 SQIVND (reference sequence). In DNA form, the CDR3 reads TGTGCCAGTAGTATAGGTCGGGGAGAGGGAAGCACTGAAGCTTTCTTT. It codes for CASSIGRGEGSTEAFF.

J is TRBJ1-2 and V is TRBV7-6; 10 bases map to TRBD1. CDR1 and CDR2 (germline): SGHVS, FNYEAQ. The CDR3 contains 13 residues. V lost 3 bases to trimming and J lost 8 bases; unmatched junction nucleotides: 3. Here the CDR3 DNA reads TGTGCCAGCAGCTTGACAGGGGGCTTAGGCTACACCTTC. Protein product: CASSLTGGLGYTF.

The chain joins TRBV6-6 to TRBJ1-1, with 10 bases identical to TRBD1. Unmatched junction bases numbered 5, after V lost 6 bases and J lost 1 base. The germline V gene has CDR1 MNHNY and CDR2 SVGAGI (reference sequence). This CDR3 is built from 15 residues. The CDR3 is CASRGQGSRNTEAFF. The CDR3 DNA reads as TGTGCCAGCAGGGGACAGGGGTCCCGGAACACTGAAGCTTTCTTT.

This chain uses TRBV6-1 with TRBJ2-7, with D possibly being TRBD2 (6 bases). Germline V gives CDR1 MNHNS, CDR2 SASEGT. Trimming removed 2 bases from V and 7 bases from J, with 18 bases in between. The CDR3 is made up of 15 amino acids. The CDR3: CASSEIRAGRWEQYF. The CDR3 DNA reads as TGTGCCAGCAGTGAAATTCGAGCGGGCCGGTGGGAGCAGTACTTC.

This chain connects TRBV15 to TRBJ2-5; D is possibly TRBD2 (7 bases). The CDR3 totals 17 residues. Germline V CDR1 and CDR2: LNHNV, YYDKDF (reference sequence). Trimming took 3 bases from V and 7 from J, leaving 24 bases between them. The CDR3 loop is CATSSLSSGGPVGTQYF. The CDR3 DNA sequence: TGTGCCACCAGCAGCCTATCATCCGGGGGGCCCGTGGGGACCCAGTACTTC.

The CDR3 spells CASSWGDTDTQYF. CDR3 DNA: TGCGCCAGCAGCTGGGGGGATACAGATACGCAGTATTTT. The J gene is TRBJ2-3, the V gene TRBV5-1; D possibly corresponds to TRBD2 (6 bases). Germline CDR1 is SGHRS and CDR2 is YFSETQ. The CDR3 loop spans 13 amino acids. V was cut by 3 bases and J by 3 bases, with 8 bases left in between. Supplemented by reference TRBV5-1 and TRBJ2-3, the full variable domain reads KAGVTQTPRYLIKTRGQQVTLSCSPISGHRSVSWYQQTPGQGLQFLFEYFSETQRNKGNFPGRFSGRQFSNSRSEMNVSTLELGDSALYLCASSWGDTDTQYFGPGTRLTVL.

The rearrangement uses TRBV5-1 and TRBJ2-6; TRBD1 is a possible D gene (6 bases). CDR1 is SGHRS and CDR2 is YFSETQ in the germline V gene. The length of the CDR3 is 15 residues. Trimming removed 4 bases at V and 0 bases at J, with 8 bases between. CDR3 amino acids: CASSPGASGANVLTF. The CDR3 nucleotides are TGCGCCAGCAGCCCAGGGGCCTCTGGGGCCAACGTCCTGACTTTC.